The 18 T cell receptor beta chains reported below all come from one sample, sequenced in a study of early stage breast cancer tumors. TCRdb keeps only in-frame clones here, not all; method: immunoSEQ multiplex PCR. The table records over 13,000 clones, roughly three quarters of them present only once. Material: normal breast tissue next to the tumor. These TCRs come from a person aged 45 to 60 with breast cancer.

The CDR3 loop is CASSFRTSGGYDTQYF. CDR3 coding DNA: TGTGCCAGCAGTTTCCGGACTAGCGGGGGCTATGATACGCAGTATTTT. The chain links TRBV28 to TRBJ2-3; 13 nucleotides line up with TRBD2. CDR1 and CDR2 (germline): MDHEN, SYDVKM. There are 16 residues in the CDR3. J was trimmed by 6 bases and V by 3 bases; bases with no gene match: 6.

This chain links TRBV7-9 with TRBJ2-1; D possibly corresponds to TRBD2 (7 bases). From germline, CDR1 is SEHNR and CDR2 FQNEAQ (reference sequence). The length of the CDR3 is 17 residues. Trimming left V 1 base short and J 0 bases short, with 13 bases between. In nucleotides, the CDR3 is TGTGCCAGCAGCTTAGATGGAGGGGGGGGCTCCTACAATGAGCAGTTCTTC. Amino acid sequence: CASSLDGGGGSYNEQFF. Supplemented by reference TRBV7-9 and TRBJ2-1, the full variable domain reads DTGVSQNPRHKITKRGQNVTFRCDPISEHNRLYWYRQTLGQGPEFLTYFQNEAQLEKSRLLSDRFSAERPKGSFSTLEIQRTEQGDSAMYLCASSLDGGGGSYNEQFFGPGTRLTVL.

The gene calls are TRBV6-5 and TRBJ1-1, with TRBD1 identical over 9 bases. The ends lost 4 bases at V and 2 bases at J; junction bases unmatched: 2. This CDR3 region has 14 residues. Germline V CDR1 and CDR2: MNHEY, SVGAGI. The CDR3 nucleotides read TGTGCCAGCAGTTCGACAGGGGGAAACACTGAAGCTTTCTTT. This translates into CASSSTGGNTEAFF.

In DNA, the CDR3 is TGTGCCAGCAGAACAGGACAGGGGGCGAGGTCTGGAAACACCATATATTTT. Amino acids: CASRTGQGARSGNTIYF. The J gene is TRBJ1-3, the V gene TRBV2; 11 nucleotides line up with TRBD1. V trimming: 6 bases; J trimming: 1 base; junction bases outside the gene matches: 8. Germline lookup yields CDR1 SNHLY and CDR2 FYNNEI. The length of the CDR3 is 17 residues.

The rearrangement joins TRBV19 to TRBJ2-2; TRBD2 matches 16 bases. CDR3 length: 19 amino acids. Germline V lookup: CDR1 LNHDA, CDR2 SQIVND (reference sequence). The J segment lost 3 bases and the V segment lost 3 bases, leaving 7 bases of the junction unmatched. CDR3: CASSIPGLAGGPHTGELFF. CDR3 nucleotides: TGTGCCAGTAGTATCCCGGGACTAGCGGGAGGGCCCCACACCGGGGAGCTGTTTTTT.

This clone was recorded only once. The chain links TRBV7-6 to TRBJ2-2; D is ambiguous. V lost 5 bases, J lost 2 bases, and 18 bases lay in between. The CDR3 is 17 amino acids. CDR1 SGHVS and CDR2 FNYEAQ come from the germline V gene. The CDR3 region is CASSQPLGYLNTGELFF. For the CDR3, the DNA is TGTGCCAGCAGCCAACCTCTTGGGTACTTAAACACCGGGGAGCTGTTTTTT.

The chain couples TRBV6-1 to TRBJ2-6, with unresolved D. The CDR3 runs 12 residues. Germline V gene lookup returns CDR1 MNHNS and CDR2 SASEGT. V was shortened by 8 bases and J by 2 bases, with 4 bases between the two germline ends. In DNA, the CDR3 is TGTGCCAGCCAGACTGGGGCCAACGTCCTGACTTTC. Translation: CASQTGANVLTF.

This chain uses TRBV5-8 with TRBJ2-3; D may be TRBD1 (6 bases). Trimming removed 3 bases from V and 1 base from J, with 21 bases in between. The CDR3 consists of 18 residues. Germline-derived CDR1 and CDR2 are SGHTS and YDEGEE. The DNA of the CDR3 is TGTGCCAGCAGCTGGAACCTTGGGGCAGGGGACGGCACAGATACGCAGTATTTT. Its protein product is CASSWNLGAGDGTDTQYF.

The CDR3 spells CASSPSETQYF. The CDR3 nucleotides are TGTGCCAGCTCACCGTCAGAGACCCAGTACTTC. The rearrangement joins TRBV18 to TRBJ2-5; no clear D. The germline gives CDR1 KGHSH, CDR2 LQKENI. The CDR3 spans 11 residues. Trimming removed 3 bases from V and 4 bases from J, with 3 bases in between.

The gene calls are TRBV7-2 and TRBJ2-1; 10 bases agree with TRBD2. Germline V CDR1 and CDR2: SGHTA, FQGNSA. The CDR3 is 15 amino acids. Trimming took 6 bases from V and 2 from J; bases not matched to a gene: 4. CDR3 residues: CASRVAGGTYNEQFF. CDR3 nucleotide sequence: TGTGCCAGCAGAGTAGCGGGAGGTACCTACAATGAGCAGTTCTTC.

This sequence joins TRBV18 and TRBJ2-5; D is unclear. With 6 bases removed from V and 5 bases from J, the gap between germline ends came to 10 bases. This CDR3 is built from 12 residues. Looked up from germline, CDR1 is KGHSH and CDR2 is LQKENI. The CDR3 spells CASSPQRETQYF. The CDR3 coding sequence is TGTGCCAGCTCCCCCCAAAGGGAGACCCAGTACTTC.

This clone was counted once. In DNA form, the CDR3 reads TGTGCCAGCAGCTTAGTTCGTATCCGGACGGTTGGTGAAGATACGCAGTATTTT. Translation gives CASSLVRIRTVGEDTQYF. The rearrangement joins TRBV7-2 to TRBJ2-3, with D unclear. From germline, CDR1 is SGHTA and CDR2 FQGNSA. The ends were cut back, 1 base at V and 5 bases at J, with 22 bases in the middle. The CDR3 runs 18 residues.

This chain uses TRBV18 with TRBJ1-4, with D unclear. This CDR3 has 15 residues. Trimming pared 3 bases from V and 5 bases from J, leaving 13 bases between. Germline assignment: CDR1 KGHSH and CDR2 LQKENI. CDR3 DNA sequence: TGTGCCAGCTCACCGGCGGCTAGGATCAATGAAAAACTGTTTTTT. Translated, it gives CASSPAARINEKLFF. Full variable domain (remainder filled in from reference TRBV18 and TRBJ1-4): NAGVMQNPRHLVRRRGQEARLRCSPMKGHSHVYWYRQLPEEGLKFMVYLQKENIIDESGMPKERFSAEFPKEGPSILRIQQVVRGDSAAYFCASSPAARINEKLFFGSGTQLSVL.

The gene calls are TRBV7-2 and TRBJ2-1; D is unclear. The V end was cut by 1 base, the J end by 3 bases, with 7 bases between. From germline, CDR1 is SGHTA and CDR2 FQGNSA. There are 14 residues in the CDR3. The DNA for the CDR3 is TGTGCCAGCAGCTTAGGTGGTTTCTACAATGAGCAGTTCTTC. It translates to CASSLGGFYNEQFF. Based on the CDR3 plus reference TRBV7-2 and TRBJ2-1, the full variable domain is GAGVSQSPSNKVTEKGKDVELRCDPISGHTALYWYRQSLGQGLEFLIYFQGNSAPDKSGLPSDRFSAERTGGSVSTLTIQRTQQEDSAVYLCASSLGGFYNEQFFGPGTRLTVL.

The chain couples TRBV10-2 to TRBJ2-3; 7 nucleotides agree with TRBD2. Unmatched junction bases numbered 1, after V lost 2 bases and J lost 2 bases. From germline, CDR1 is WSHSY and CDR2 SAAADI. The CDR3 spans 14 residues. The CDR3 DNA follows: TGCGCCAGCAGTGAGGCGGGAGCCACAGATACGCAGTATTTT. Its protein product is CASSEAGATDTQYF.

The V call is TRBV19, the J call TRBJ1-5, with no clear D. Germline V CDR1 and CDR2: LNHDA, SQIVND (reference sequence). This CDR3 region has 12 residues. V lost 10 bases and J 6 bases, leaving 13 bases between the germline ends. Written as DNA, the CDR3 is TGTGCCACTAATAACGAGGGTCAGCCCCAGCATTTT. Translated: CATNNEGQPQHF.

The chain is built from TRBV28 and TRBJ1-2, with 10 bases aligning to TRBD1. The length of the CDR3 is 14 residues. Trimming removed 5 bases from V and 8 bases from J; junction bases left unmatched: 8. Germline V CDR1 and CDR2: MDHEN, SYDVKM. This chain's CDR3 is CASSRLTGGRGYTF. CDR3 coding DNA: TGTGCCAGCAGTCGACTGACAGGGGGCCGAGGCTACACCTTC.

This chain connects TRBV2 to TRBJ2-1; D perhaps matches TRBD2 (6 bases). Germline V gene data show CDR1 as SNHLY and CDR2 as FYNNEI. The germline V and J ends were trimmed by 5 bases and 12 bases, with 17 bases remaining between them. The CDR3 sequence is 13 residues long. The DNA of the CDR3 is TGTGCCAGCAGTCCTACCGGGGGAACAACGCAGTTCTTC. Protein sequence: CASSPTGGTTQFF.